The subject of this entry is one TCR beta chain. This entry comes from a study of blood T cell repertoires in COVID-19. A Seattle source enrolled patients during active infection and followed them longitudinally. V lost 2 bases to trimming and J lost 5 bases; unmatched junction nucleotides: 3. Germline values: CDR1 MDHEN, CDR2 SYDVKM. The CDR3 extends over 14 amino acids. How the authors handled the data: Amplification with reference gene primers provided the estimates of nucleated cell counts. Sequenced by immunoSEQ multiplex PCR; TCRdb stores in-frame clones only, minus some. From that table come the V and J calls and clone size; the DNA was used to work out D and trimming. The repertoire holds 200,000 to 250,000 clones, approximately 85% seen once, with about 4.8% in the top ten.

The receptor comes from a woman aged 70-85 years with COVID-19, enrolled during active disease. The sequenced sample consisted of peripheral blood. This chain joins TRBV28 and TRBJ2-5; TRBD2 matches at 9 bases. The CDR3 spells CASSLLAGGETQYF. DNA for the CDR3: TGTGCCAGCAGTTTACTGGCGGGAGGGGAGACCCAGTACTTC.